This T cell receptor beta chain was sequenced for a study of T-cell reconstitution after alpha-beta-depleted transplantation in children. TCRbeta library construction was performed incorporating unique molecular identifiers. TCRdb processed the PCR reads anew with MiXCR; each CDR3 protein has one entry. The table includes more than 400,000 distinct CDR3 sequences, around 10% detected once. The CDR3 length is 16 residues. The germline CDR1 and CDR2 sequences are MNHEY and SVGEGT. Trimming took 3 bases from V and 5 from J, leaving 19 bases between them. Remarks on this clonotype: The antigen is unknown.

Study results and limitations: Diversity and T-cell counts at one year after transplant derived mostly from new T cells. Several hundred expanded graft clones reportedly gave rise to the alpha-beta T cells present about two months after transplant. After transplant, high TCRbeta diversity at day 60 in some patients arose from surviving recipient T cells and thymic progenitors.

The TCR sequence derives from a female patient aged 2-9 years who had a stem cell transplant for aplastic anemia, so the T cells may come from the graft donor. Sequenced here: PBMCs, mostly from graft donor cells, sampled 180 days after TCRalphabeta/CD19-depleted stem cell transplant. The rearrangement links TRBV6-2 or TRBV6-3 to TRBJ1-1; D remains unclear. CDR3 bases: TGTGCCAGCAGTTATGGCTGGCTTGTTGGAGGGACTGAAGCTTTCTTT. Its protein product is CASSYGWLVGGTEAFF.